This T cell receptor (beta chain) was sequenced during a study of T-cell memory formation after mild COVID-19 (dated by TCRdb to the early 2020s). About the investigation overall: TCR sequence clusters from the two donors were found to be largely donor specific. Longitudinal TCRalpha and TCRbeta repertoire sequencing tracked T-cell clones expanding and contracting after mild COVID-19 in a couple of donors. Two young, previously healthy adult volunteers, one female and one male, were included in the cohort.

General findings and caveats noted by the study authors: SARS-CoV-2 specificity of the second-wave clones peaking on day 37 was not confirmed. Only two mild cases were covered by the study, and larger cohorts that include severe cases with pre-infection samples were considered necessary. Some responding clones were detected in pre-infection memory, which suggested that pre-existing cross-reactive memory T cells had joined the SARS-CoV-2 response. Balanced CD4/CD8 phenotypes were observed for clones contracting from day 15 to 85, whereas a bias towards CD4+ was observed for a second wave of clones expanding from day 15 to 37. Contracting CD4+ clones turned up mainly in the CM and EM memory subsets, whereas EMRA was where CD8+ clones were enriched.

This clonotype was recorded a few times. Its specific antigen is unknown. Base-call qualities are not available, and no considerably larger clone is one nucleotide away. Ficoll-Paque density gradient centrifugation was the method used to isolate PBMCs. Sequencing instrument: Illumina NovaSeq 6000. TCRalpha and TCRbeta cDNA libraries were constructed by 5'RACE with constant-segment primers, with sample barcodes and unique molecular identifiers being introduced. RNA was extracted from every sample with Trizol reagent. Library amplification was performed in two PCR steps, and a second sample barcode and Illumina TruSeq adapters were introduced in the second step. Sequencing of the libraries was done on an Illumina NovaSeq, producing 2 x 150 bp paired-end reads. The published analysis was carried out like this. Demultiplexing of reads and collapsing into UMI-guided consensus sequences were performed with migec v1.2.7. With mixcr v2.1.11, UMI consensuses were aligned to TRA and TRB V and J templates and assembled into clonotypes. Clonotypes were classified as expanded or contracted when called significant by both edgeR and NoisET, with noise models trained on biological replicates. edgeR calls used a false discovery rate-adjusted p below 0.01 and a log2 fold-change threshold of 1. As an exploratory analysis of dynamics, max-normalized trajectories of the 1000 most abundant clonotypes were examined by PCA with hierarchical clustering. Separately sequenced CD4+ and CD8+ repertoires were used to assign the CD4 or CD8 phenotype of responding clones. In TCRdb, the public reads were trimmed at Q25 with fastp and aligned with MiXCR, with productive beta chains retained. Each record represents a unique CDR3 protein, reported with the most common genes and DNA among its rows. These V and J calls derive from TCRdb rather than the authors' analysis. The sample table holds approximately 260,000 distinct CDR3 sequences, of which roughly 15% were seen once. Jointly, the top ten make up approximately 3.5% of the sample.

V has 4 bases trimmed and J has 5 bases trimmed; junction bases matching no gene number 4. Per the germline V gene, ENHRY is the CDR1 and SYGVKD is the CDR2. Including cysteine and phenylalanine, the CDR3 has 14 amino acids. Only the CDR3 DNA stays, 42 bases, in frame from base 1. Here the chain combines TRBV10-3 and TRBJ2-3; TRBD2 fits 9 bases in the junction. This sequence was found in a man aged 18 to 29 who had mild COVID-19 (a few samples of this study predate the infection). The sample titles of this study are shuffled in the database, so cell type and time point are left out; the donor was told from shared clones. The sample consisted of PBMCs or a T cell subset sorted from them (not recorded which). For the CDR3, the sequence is CAISASGGKDTQYF. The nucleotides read TGTGCCATCAGTGCCAGCGGGGGGAAAGATACGCAGTATTTT.